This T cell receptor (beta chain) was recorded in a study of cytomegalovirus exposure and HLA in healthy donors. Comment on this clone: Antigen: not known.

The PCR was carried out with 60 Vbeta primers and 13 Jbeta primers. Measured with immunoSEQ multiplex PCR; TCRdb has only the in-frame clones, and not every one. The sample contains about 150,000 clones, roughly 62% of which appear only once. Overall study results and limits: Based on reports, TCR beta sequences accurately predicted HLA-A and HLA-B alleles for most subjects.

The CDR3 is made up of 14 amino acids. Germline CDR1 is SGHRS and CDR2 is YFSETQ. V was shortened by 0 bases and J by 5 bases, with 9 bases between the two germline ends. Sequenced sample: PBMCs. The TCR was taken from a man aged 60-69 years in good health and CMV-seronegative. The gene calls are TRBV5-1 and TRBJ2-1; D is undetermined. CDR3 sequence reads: CASSLVYSNNEQFF. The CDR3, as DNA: TGCGCCAGCAGCTTGGTGTACAGTAACAATGAGCAGTTCTTC.